These T cell receptor beta chains were read from a single sample in a study of shared clonotypes between healthy human individuals. Profiling relied on immunoSEQ multiplex PCR, and the TCRdb table lists in-frame clones only, not all of them. The repertoire includes about 2,500,000 clones, roughly nine tenths of them detected once, and roughly 0.14% sits in the top ten. The material sequenced was naive CD4+ T cells sorted from blood. All receptors derive from a man aged 18-30 years in good health. The CDR3 runs from the conserved cysteine through the conserved F or W. Each record gives: D gene, clone size, V gene, J gene, CDR3 DNA, CDR3 protein. The D gene is left open where the match is weak. Clone sizes are given selectively: once, few, many, or a class where the clone is expanded.

d_gene: .; abundance: .; v_gene: TRBV28; j_gene: TRBJ2-3; CDR3nt: TGTGCCAGCAGTTCCTGGGCAGCTAGCACAGATACGCAGTATTTT; CDR3aa: CASSSWAASTDTQYF
d_gene: .; abundance: once; v_gene: TRBV27; j_gene: TRBJ2-2; CDR3nt: TGTGCCAGCAGTTTATTTACCAACACCGGGGAGCTGTTTTTT; CDR3aa: CASSLFTNTGELFF
d_gene: .; abundance: .; v_gene: TRBV9; j_gene: TRBJ1-5; CDR3nt: TGTGCCAGCAGCGTCACAGGGAGCCCCAATCAGCCCCAGCATTTT; CDR3aa: CASSVTGSPNQPQHF
d_gene: TRBD1; abundance: .; v_gene: TRBV19; j_gene: TRBJ1-6; CDR3nt: TGTGCCAGTACGGGGACAGTTGATAATTCACCCCTCCACTTT; CDR3aa: CASTGTVDNSPLHF
d_gene: TRBD1; abundance: .; v_gene: TRBV30; j_gene: TRBJ1-2; CDR3nt: TGTGCCTGGCAGACAGGGTTTACTATGGGCTACACCTTC; CDR3aa: CAWQTGFTMGYTF
d_gene: TRBD2; abundance: .; v_gene: TRBV27; j_gene: TRBJ2-3; CDR3nt: TGTGCCAGCAGTTTAAAATCGCTAGCGGGGGGCCCTAGCACAGATACGCAGTATTTT; CDR3aa: CASSLKSLAGGPSTDTQYF
d_gene: .; abundance: .; v_gene: TRBV4-1; j_gene: TRBJ1-4; CDR3nt: TGCGCCAGCAGCCCTTTACCCCTTTCCGAAAAACTGTTTTTT; CDR3aa: CASSPLPLSEKLFF
d_gene: .; abundance: .; v_gene: TRBV19; j_gene: TRBJ1-4; CDR3nt: TGTGCCAGTAGTAGGATCGGCAGGTTCGGGGAAAAACTGTTTTTT; CDR3aa: CASSRIGRFGEKLFF
d_gene: .; abundance: .; v_gene: TRBV4-3; j_gene: TRBJ2-1; CDR3nt: TGCGCCAGCAGCCAAGATTGGGGGGTTGTTGAGCAGTTCTTC; CDR3aa: CASSQDWGVVEQFF
d_gene: .; abundance: .; v_gene: TRBV20-1; j_gene: TRBJ1-5; CDR3nt: TGCAGTGAGTCCAATCAGCCCCAGCATTTT; CDR3aa: CSESNQPQHF
d_gene: TRBD2; abundance: .; v_gene: TRBV7-2; j_gene: TRBJ2-7; CDR3nt: TGTGCCAGCAGCCTCTCTAGCGGGAGTCTGGACGAGCAGTACTTC; CDR3aa: CASSLSSGSLDEQYF
d_gene: .; abundance: .; v_gene: TRBV5-8; j_gene: TRBJ1-1; CDR3nt: TGTGCCAGCAGCTCGGACAGCATGAACACTGAAGCTTTCTTT; CDR3aa: CASSSDSMNTEAFF
d_gene: .; abundance: .; v_gene: TRBV9; j_gene: TRBJ1-4; CDR3nt: TGTGCCAGCAGCGCACAGGGCACCAAAGATGAAAAACTGTTTTTT; CDR3aa: CASSAQGTKDEKLFF
d_gene: TRBD1; abundance: .; v_gene: TRBV5-1; j_gene: TRBJ1-1; CDR3nt: TGCGCCAGCAGCTCGACAGGGTTGAACACTGAAGCTTTCTTT; CDR3aa: CASSSTGLNTEAFF
d_gene: .; abundance: .; v_gene: TRBV6-1; j_gene: TRBJ2-3; CDR3nt: TGTGCCAGCAGTGAACCCTCGGCAGGGGACCTGCATACGCAGTATTTT; CDR3aa: CASSEPSAGDLHTQYF
d_gene: .; abundance: .; v_gene: TRBV28; j_gene: TRBJ2-2; CDR3nt: TGTGCCAGCAGGACGGTCACCGGGGAGCTGTTTTTT; CDR3aa: CASRTVTGELFF
d_gene: TRBD2; abundance: .; v_gene: TRBV5-1; j_gene: TRBJ2-3; CDR3nt: TGCGCCAGCAGCCCAGGACTAGCGGGAGGGGTGCGCACAGATACGCAGTATTTT; CDR3aa: CASSPGLAGGVRTDTQYF
d_gene: .; abundance: few; v_gene: TRBV18; j_gene: TRBJ1-6; CDR3nt: TGTGCCAGCTCACGACCTGGTTCACCCCTCCACTTT; CDR3aa: CASSRPGSPLHF
d_gene: TRBD1; abundance: .; v_gene: TRBV9; j_gene: TRBJ2-1; CDR3nt: TGTGCCAGCAGCGTAGCCGGGACAGGGCCCAATGAGCAGTTCTTC; CDR3aa: CASSVAGTGPNEQFF
d_gene: .; abundance: .; v_gene: TRBV18; j_gene: TRBJ2-5; CDR3nt: TGTGCCAGCTCACCAAGTGTTGAGACCCAGTACTTC; CDR3aa: CASSPSVETQYF
d_gene: TRBD1; abundance: few; v_gene: TRBV30; j_gene: TRBJ1-5; CDR3nt: TGTGCCTGGAGCAGGGGGCGTATGGAGCCCCAGCATTTT; CDR3aa: CAWSRGRMEPQHF
d_gene: .; abundance: few; v_gene: TRBV10-2; j_gene: TRBJ1-6; CDR3nt: TGCGCCAGCAGTGAAGGGGGGAGCAATTCACCCCTCCACTTT; CDR3aa: CASSEGGSNSPLHF
d_gene: TRBD1; abundance: .; v_gene: TRBV6-6; j_gene: TRBJ2-7; CDR3nt: TGTGCCAGCAGTTACCGGACAGGGAGGTCGGGCGAGCAGTACTTC; CDR3aa: CASSYRTGRSGEQYF
d_gene: .; abundance: .; v_gene: TRBV19; j_gene: TRBJ2-1; CDR3nt: TGTGCCAGTAGTATAGATAGCGAGCGGTCTTACAATGAGCAGTTCTTC; CDR3aa: CASSIDSERSYNEQFF
d_gene: .; abundance: .; v_gene: TRBV7-2; j_gene: TRBJ2-7; CDR3nt: TGTGCCAGCAGCTTAGCTTCCACCCTACAACACGAGCAGTACTTC; CDR3aa: CASSLASTLQHEQYF
d_gene: .; abundance: once; v_gene: TRBV19; j_gene: TRBJ1-1; CDR3nt: TGTGCCAGTACCAGTCCCGCGACAGGACCGAACACTGAAGCTTTCTTT; CDR3aa: CASTSPATGPNTEAFF
d_gene: TRBD2; abundance: .; v_gene: TRBV7-2; j_gene: TRBJ2-3; CDR3nt: TGTGCCAGCAGCTTAAGAAAGGGACTAGCGGGTTATTTT; CDR3aa: CASSLRKGLAGYF
d_gene: .; abundance: once; v_gene: TRBV10-3; j_gene: TRBJ1-5; CDR3nt: TGTGCCATCAGTGCCAGCGGGGCGAGAGGCAATCAGCCCCAGCATTTT; CDR3aa: CAISASGARGNQPQHF
d_gene: TRBD1; abundance: .; v_gene: TRBV6-5; j_gene: TRBJ1-1; CDR3nt: TGTGCCAGCAGCATAGGACAGGGGGCGACTGAAGCTTTCTTT; CDR3aa: CASSIGQGATEAFF
d_gene: .; abundance: .; v_gene: TRBV9; j_gene: TRBJ2-3; CDR3nt: TGTGCCAGCAGCGTAGCTTCGGGAGATACGCAGTATTTT; CDR3aa: CASSVASGDTQYF
d_gene: .; abundance: .; v_gene: TRBV5-4; j_gene: TRBJ2-1; CDR3nt: TGTGCCAGCACCAATGGAGCGATGGTCAATGAGCAGTTCTTC; CDR3aa: CASTNGAMVNEQFF
d_gene: .; abundance: .; v_gene: TRBV5-1; j_gene: TRBJ1-1; CDR3nt: TGCGCCAGCAGCTTCAACACGCCTATGATTGAAGCTTTCTTT; CDR3aa: CASSFNTPMIEAFF
d_gene: .; abundance: .; v_gene: TRBV5-1; j_gene: TRBJ2-2; CDR3nt: TGCGCCAGCAGCTTGGACATCACCGGGGAGCTGTTTTTT; CDR3aa: CASSLDITGELFF
d_gene: .; abundance: .; v_gene: TRBV6-5; j_gene: TRBJ2-5; CDR3nt: TGTGCCAGCAGACGGACAGCACAAGAGACCCAGTACTTC; CDR3aa: CASRRTAQETQYF
d_gene: .; abundance: .; v_gene: TRBV5-1; j_gene: TRBJ1-1; CDR3nt: TGCGCCAGCAGCTGGACGCAGGGAGCTGAAGCTTTCTTT; CDR3aa: CASSWTQGAEAFF
d_gene: .; abundance: .; v_gene: TRBV30; j_gene: TRBJ1-1; CDR3nt: TGTGCCTGGAGTCCCTTGGGGCGGAACACTGAAGCTTTCTTT; CDR3aa: CAWSPLGRNTEAFF
d_gene: .; abundance: .; v_gene: TRBV5-8; j_gene: TRBJ2-7; CDR3nt: TGTGCCAGCAGCTTGCGGCCGGGGGCTAATTACGAGCAGTACTTC; CDR3aa: CASSLRPGANYEQYF
d_gene: .; abundance: .; v_gene: TRBV6-1; j_gene: TRBJ2-3; CDR3nt: TGTGCCAGCAGTTTGAGGGATACGCAGTATTTT; CDR3aa: CASSLRDTQYF
d_gene: .; abundance: once; v_gene: TRBV7-6; j_gene: TRBJ2-3; CDR3nt: TGTGCCAGCAGCTTAGGGCTAGCGTTCCGACCAAGCACAGATACGCAGTATTTT; CDR3aa: CASSLGLAFRPSTDTQYF
d_gene: .; abundance: .; v_gene: TRBV7-2; j_gene: TRBJ1-6; CDR3nt: TGTGCCAGCAGGGACCGGGCTACTACGTTAAATAGAGATTCACCCCTCCACTTT; CDR3aa: CASRDRATTLNRDSPLHF
d_gene: TRBD1; abundance: .; v_gene: TRBV6-1; j_gene: TRBJ1-5; CDR3nt: TGTGCCAGCGGCGGACAGGGCCCCCAGCCCCAGCATTTT; CDR3aa: CASGGQGPQPQHF
d_gene: .; abundance: .; v_gene: TRBV7-9; j_gene: TRBJ1-2; CDR3nt: TGTGCCAGCAGCTCCAGGACGGCGGAGGGCTACACCTTC; CDR3aa: CASSSRTAEGYTF
d_gene: TRBD1; abundance: .; v_gene: TRBV7-2; j_gene: TRBJ2-7; CDR3nt: TGTGCCAGCAGCTTAGGGTGGGACAGGGGCAACTACGAGCAGTACTTC; CDR3aa: CASSLGWDRGNYEQYF
d_gene: .; abundance: .; v_gene: TRBV18; j_gene: TRBJ2-3; CDR3nt: TGTGCCAGCTCACCTCTCAGGACAGATACGCAGTATTTT; CDR3aa: CASSPLRTDTQYF
d_gene: .; abundance: few; v_gene: TRBV18; j_gene: TRBJ1-1; CDR3nt: TGTGCCAGCTCACCTTATAAGGGTAACACTGAAGCTTTCTTT; CDR3aa: CASSPYKGNTEAFF
d_gene: .; abundance: .; v_gene: TRBV7-2; j_gene: TRBJ2-7; CDR3nt: TGTGCCAGCAGCCGTAAAGCCGGGACCTATCACTACGAGCAGTACTTC; CDR3aa: CASSRKAGTYHYEQYF
d_gene: TRBD1; abundance: once; v_gene: TRBV19; j_gene: TRBJ1-2; CDR3nt: TGTGCCAGTAAAGACCCAGGGGGCGGCTATGGCTACACCTTC; CDR3aa: CASKDPGGGYGYTF
d_gene: .; abundance: once; v_gene: TRBV7-8; j_gene: TRBJ1-4; CDR3nt: TGTGCCAGCAGCTTAGCGGGGCGGATTAATGAAAAACTGTTTTTT; CDR3aa: CASSLAGRINEKLFF
d_gene: .; abundance: .; v_gene: TRBV18; j_gene: TRBJ1-3; CDR3nt: TGTGCCAGCTCACCAAGACAGGCTGGGGGATCCTCGGGAAACACCATATATTTT; CDR3aa: CASSPRQAGGSSGNTIYF
d_gene: .; abundance: .; v_gene: TRBV29-1; j_gene: TRBJ1-4; CDR3nt: TGCAGCGCCCAGAGTGACCTGAATGAAAAACTGTTTTTT; CDR3aa: CSAQSDLNEKLFF
d_gene: .; abundance: .; v_gene: TRBV7-2; j_gene: TRBJ1-2; CDR3nt: TGTGCCAGCAGCTTAGGGTTTGCAGGAAACTATGGCTACACCTTC; CDR3aa: CASSLGFAGNYGYTF
d_gene: TRBD2; abundance: .; v_gene: TRBV9; j_gene: TRBJ2-2; CDR3nt: TGTGCCAGCAGCGTAGTTCTCGAGTACCCAGCGGGGGGGCCCGGGGAGCTGTTTTTT; CDR3aa: CASSVVLEYPAGGPGELFF